The 28 T cell receptor beta chains presented below share a single source sample, sequenced in a study of T-cell reconstitution after alpha-beta-depleted transplantation in children listed by TCRdb under 2016. Receptor amplification or capture employed PCR. TCRdb records Illumina HiSeq 2500 as the sequencer. TCR libraries were prepared with molecular barcoding, using unique molecular identifiers to normalize TCRbeta repertoire quantification. The public reads were quality trimmed at Q25 with fastp and then assembled into clones with MiXCR by TCRdb, keeping productive beta chains. CDR3 protein sequences are deduplicated, and each keeps its most common genes and DNA. The sample records 200,000 to 250,000 distinct CDR3 sequences, about 9.2% of which are singletons. The ten most abundant clones make up 5% to 7% of the sample. This material consisted of PBMCs from the stem cell graft donor, taken from the stem cell graft. The receptors come from a human donor who donated a stem cell graft to a child with acute lymphoblastic leukemia.

CDR3 in amino acids: CASSRTPTEAFF. In DNA form, the CDR3 reads TGTGCCAGCAGCCGGACCCCCACTGAAGCTTTCTTT. The genes are TRBV12-3 or TRBV12-4 and TRBJ1-1; D gene uncertain. The CDR3 runs 12 residues. Trimming took off 6 bases at V and 4 bases at J, with 9 bases between the two ends.

The V call is TRBV2, the J call TRBJ1-1; 10 bases are a match to TRBD1. CDR1 and CDR2 (germline): SNHLY, FYNNEI. V was clipped by 7 bases and J by 1 base; unmatched bases: 6. The CDR3 is 15 amino acids. The CDR3 loop reads CASIWGTGANTEAFF. For the CDR3, the DNA is TGTGCCAGCATTTGGGGGACAGGGGCGAACACTGAAGCTTTCTTT.

This clonotype was observed a handful of times. This chain links TRBV6-1 with TRBJ1-5; D is perhaps TRBD1 (5 bases). The CDR3 has 15 residues. CDR1 MNHNS and CDR2 SASEGT come from the germline V gene. The V end was cut by 3 bases, the J end by 2 bases, with 11 bases between. CDR3 protein: CASSDRVGGNQPQHF. CDR3 coding DNA: TGTGCCAGCAGTGACAGGGTCGGGGGCAATCAGCCCCAGCATTTT.

The chain combines TRBV20-1 with TRBJ2-1, with 13 positions matching TRBD2. CDR3 length equals 15 residues. V was clipped by 4 bases and J by 8 bases; unmatched bases: 8. Germline CDR1 and CDR2: DFQATT and SNEGSKA (reference sequence). CDR3 DNA sequence: TGCAGTGCTACCCGACTAGCGGGGGGTCCGGATGAGCAGTTCTTC. It encodes CSATRLAGGPDEQFF.

The chain employs TRBV7-7 and TRBJ1-1, with 9 bases matching TRBD1. The CDR3 consists of 14 residues. With V trimmed by 5 bases and J by 2 bases, 3 bases remained unmatched. Germline lookup yields CDR1 SSHAT and CDR2 FNYEAQ (reference sequence). The CDR3 region is CASSGTGPNTEAFF. The CDR3 nucleotides are TGTGCCAGCAGCGGGACAGGGCCCAACACTGAAGCTTTCTTT.

This clonotype was observed many times. The chain has TRBV3-1 and TRBJ1-1; tentatively, D is TRBD1 (6 bases). This CDR3 region has 14 residues. Trimming pared 1 base from V and 11 bases from J, leaving 17 bases between. Germline assignment: CDR1 LGHDT and CDR2 YNNKEL (reference sequence). The CDR3 reads CASSQAGTNECAFF. In DNA, the CDR3 is TGTGCCAGCAGCCAAGCAGGGACAAATGAATGTGCTTTCTTT.

The J gene is TRBJ2-2, the V gene TRBV19, with 12 bases matching TRBD1. CDR1 is LNHDA and CDR2 is SQIVND in the germline V gene (reference sequence). This CDR3 is built from 14 residues. V shed 7 bases and J 13 bases; nucleotides not matched to a gene: 10. The CDR3 here is CASTGTGGTGWLFF. As DNA, the CDR3 is TGTGCCAGTACCGGGACAGGGGGCACGGGGTGGCTGTTTTTT.

This clonotype was counted a few times. The V gene is TRBV30, the J gene TRBJ2-3; D is ambiguous. There are 11 residues in the CDR3. CDR1 and CDR2 (germline): GTSNPN, SVGIG (reference sequence). Trimming took 1 base from V and 6 from J, leaving 5 bases between them. This CDR3 reads CAWSARDTQYF. The CDR3 nucleotides are TGTGCCTGGAGTGCGAGGGATACGCAGTATTTT.

In its sample, this clonotype was seen many times. The rearrangement uses TRBV5-1 and TRBJ2-2; the D gene could be TRBD1 or TRBD2 (5 bases each). This CDR3 comprises 16 residues. Germline CDR1 and CDR2: SGHRS and YFSETQ. V lost 7 bases and J lost 6, with 22 bases in between. The CDR3 here is CASQRSGQGTPGELFF. In DNA form, the CDR3 reads TGCGCCAGCCAAAGAAGCGGCCAGGGTACTCCCGGGGAGCTGTTTTTT.

This clonotype was detected only a few times. The chain couples TRBV12-5 to TRBJ1-5; D may be TRBD1 (5 bases). CDR1 is LGHNT, CDR2 FRNRAP, per germline. The CDR3 has 14 residues. V lost 5 bases, J lost 4 bases, and 12 bases lay in between. As DNA, the CDR3 is TGTGCTAGTGGTCCGGACACCAGAAATCAGCCCCAGCATTTT. This translates into CASGPDTRNQPQHF.

At least ten counts were recorded for this clonotype. The gene calls are TRBV29-1 and TRBJ2-7; unclear D gene. The germline V gene has CDR1 SQVTM and CDR2 ANQGSEA. V lost 7 bases, J lost 6 bases, and 16 bases lay in between. The length of the CDR3 is 12 residues. CDR3 in amino acids: CSAVGQAFEQYF. The DNA of the CDR3 is TGCAGCGCTGTTGGTCAGGCGTTCGAGCAGTACTTC.

This clonotype has at least ten counts. The J gene is TRBJ2-1, the V gene TRBV12-3 or TRBV12-4; 12 nucleotides match TRBD2. After removal of 5 bases from V and 4 bases from J, the junction contained 6 bases not matched to a gene. The CDR3 is 16 amino acids. The CDR3 region has the DNA TGTGCCAGCAGTCCCCGGACTAGCGGGGAGTACAATGAGCAGTTCTTC. It yields the protein CASSPRTSGEYNEQFF.

This clonotype was seen repeatedly, ten times or more. The J gene is TRBJ2-3, the V gene TRBV5-6; D not certain. The germline V gene encodes CDR1 SGHDT and CDR2 YYEEEE. V gave up 4 bases and J gave up 0 bases, with 12 bases separating them. This CDR3 comprises 15 residues. The CDR3 nucleotides are TGTGCCAGCAGCCTCCCGGGTGGGAGCACAGATACGCAGTATTTT. This gives the protein CASSLPGGSTDTQYF.

This clonotype was seen only a few times. The chain couples TRBV6-1 to TRBJ1-5; D is undetermined. Trimming pared 4 bases from V and 0 bases from J, leaving 10 bases between. The germline V gene encodes CDR1 MNHNS and CDR2 SASEGT. This CDR3 has 15 residues. CDR3 coding DNA: TGTGCCAGCAGTGCCCCATCGGATAGCAATCAGCCCCAGCATTTT. Translation: CASSAPSDSNQPQHF.

There are many counts of this clonotype. The chain is built from TRBV12-3 or TRBV12-4 and TRBJ2-1; 10 bases are a match to TRBD1. The trim removed 5 bases at V and 3 bases at J, leaving 4 bases unmatched. The CDR3 has 15 residues. The CDR3 DNA reads as TGTGCCAGCAGTCCACGGACAGGGGGCTACAATGAGCAGTTCTTC. Residues: CASSPRTGGYNEQFF.

The table lists this clonotype with a few counts. The genes are TRBV6-2 or TRBV6-3 and TRBJ2-4; D is perhaps TRBD1 (6 bases). The germline gives CDR1 MNHEY, CDR2 SVGEGT. Trimming cost V 2 bases and J 0 bases, with 17 bases left between them. This CDR3 spans 18 amino acids. The CDR3 DNA is TGTGCCAGCAGTTACGTGCAGGGGCAGGTTCTAGCCAAAAACATTCAGTACTTC. Its translation is CASSYVQGQVLAKNIQYF.

This clonotype was picked up many times. The gene calls are TRBV7-9 and TRBJ2-5, with D possibly being TRBD1 (6 bases). In germline, CDR1 is SEHNR, CDR2 FQNEAQ (reference sequence). The CDR3 has 15 residues. Trimming took off 5 bases at V and 5 bases at J, with 18 bases between the two ends. The CDR3 is CASSPLGASGETQYF. The CDR3 nucleotides are TGTGCCAGCAGCCCCCTGGGGGCCAGTGGGGAGACCCAGTACTTC.

The table lists this clonotype with a few counts. Lacking the conserved final phenylalanine or tryptophan, this CDR3 likely reflects a read error. No DNA is shown, since the ends of the CDR3 on it are uncertain; the CDR3 is the one TCRdb lists. The chain has TRBV9 and TRBJ1-1; the table names TRBD1, a call not compared with the DNA. The CDR3 adds up to 14 amino acids, both ends counted. Germline CDR1 and CDR2: SGDLS and YYNGEE. The CDR3 is CASSLLFGGGNTEA.

This clonotype was counted between two and nine times. V gene TRBV7-2 combines with J gene TRBJ1-1; possibly TRBD1 for D (6 bases). V lost 1 base and J 4 bases, leaving 13 bases between the germline ends. Germline loops: CDR1 SGHTA, CDR2 FQGNSA. The CDR3 length is 15 residues. The CDR3 spells CASSLGLTGFTEAFF. The CDR3 bases are TGTGCCAGCAGCTTAGGCTTGACAGGTTTCACTGAAGCTTTCTTT.

In its sample, this clonotype was seen many times. The chain uses TRBV12-3 or TRBV12-4 and TRBJ2-5; D gene ambiguous. The CDR3 consists of 14 residues. Between the trimmed V and J ends, which lost 3 bases and 0 bases, there was a span of 8 bases. The CDR3 bases are TGTGCCAGCAGTTTCGGGCAGAACCAAGAGACCCAGTACTTC. This translates into CASSFGQNQETQYF.

In its sample, this clonotype was seen many times. The chain employs TRBV20-1 and TRBJ2-1; possibly TRBD2 for D (6 bases). Per the germline V gene, CDR1 is DFQATT and CDR2 is SNEGSKA (reference sequence). V was cut by 1 base and J by 4 bases, with 14 bases left in between. The CDR3 is 15 residues long. In nucleotides, the CDR3 is TGCAGTGCTAGAGGCTTGACGGGGACTTACAATGAGCAGTTCTTC. Protein product: CSARGLTGTYNEQFF.

The chain has TRBV6-5 and TRBJ1-1, with 11 positions matching TRBD1. CDR1 is MNHEY and CDR2 is SVGAGI in the germline V gene. V dropped 6 bases and J dropped 5; count of bases not matched to a gene: 5. This CDR3 region has 14 residues. CDR3 in amino acids: CASSWTGGWTEAFF. The CDR3 DNA reads as TGTGCCAGCAGCTGGACAGGGGGCTGGACTGAAGCTTTCTTT.

This clonotype occurred a few times. V gene TRBV7-8 combines with J gene TRBJ2-5; TRBD2 is a possible D gene (6 bases). This CDR3 comprises 17 residues. CDR1 SGHVS and CDR2 FQNEAQ come from the germline V gene. The ends were cut back, 1 base at V and 5 bases at J, with 20 bases in the middle. The CDR3 here is CASSLEGRRHGRETQYF. In DNA form, the CDR3 reads TGTGCCAGCAGCTTAGAGGGGAGGAGACACGGCCGTGAGACCCAGTACTTC.

J is TRBJ2-3 and V is TRBV5-5; D is ambiguous. The CDR3 is 13 residues long. Germline CDR1 SGHKS, CDR2 YYEKEE (reference sequence). V shed 9 bases and J shed 2 bases, with 13 bases lying between them. CDR3 amino acids: CATKQYNTDTQYF. The CDR3 DNA reads as TGTGCCACCAAACAATACAACACAGATACGCAGTATTTT.

In DNA form, the CDR3 reads TGTGCCAGCAGCTCGGAATCGAGCACTGAAGCTTTCTTT. Translated, it gives CASSSESSTEAFF. V is TRBV7-2 and J is TRBJ1-1, with D unclear. V was shortened by 4 bases and J by 4 bases, with 10 bases between the two germline ends. From germline, CDR1 is SGHTA and CDR2 FQGNSA. This CDR3 contains 13 residues.

The chain uses TRBV20-1 and TRBJ1-6, with D unclear. The CDR3 totals 12 residues. Germline V gene data show CDR1 as DFQATT and CDR2 as SNEGSKA (reference sequence). Trimming removed 5 bases from V and 0 bases from J, with 2 bases in between. The CDR3 DNA is TGCAGTGCTCTCTCCTATAATTCACCCCTCCACTTT. It translates to CSALSYNSPLHF.

The CDR3 is CASTGARAGYNEQFF. In DNA form, the CDR3 reads TGTGCCAGCACTGGGGCGAGGGCGGGGTACAATGAGCAGTTCTTC. The gene calls are TRBV6-1 and TRBJ2-1; D is possibly TRBD2 (6 bases). Trimming removed 7 bases at V and 4 bases at J, with 17 bases between. This CDR3 has 15 residues. CDR1 is MNHNS, CDR2 SASEGT, per germline.

This clonotype came up a few times. V usage is TRBV12-3 or TRBV12-4 and J usage is TRBJ2-7, with 9 bases matching TRBD1. This CDR3 has 15 amino acids. J was trimmed by 1 base and V by 5 bases; bases with no gene match: 6. CDR3 sequence reads: CASSDPGQGSYEQYF. For the CDR3, the DNA is TGTGCCAGCAGTGACCCGGGACAGGGTTCCTACGAGCAGTACTTC.